Listed here are 26 T cell receptor beta chains from one sample, sequenced in a study of blood T cell repertoires in COVID-19. Data came from immunoSEQ multiplex PCR; TCRdb stores just in-frame clones and leaves some out. This sample has roughly 75,000 clones; approximately 80% occur once, and the top ten carry around 10%. What was sequenced was peripheral blood. The origin of the receptors is a middle-aged man with acute or convalescent COVID-19.

The chain is built from TRBV5-1 and TRBJ2-3; the match to TRBD1 covers 9 bases. The CDR3 length is 15 residues. Germline CDR1 and CDR2: SGHRS and YFSETQ. V gave up 2 bases and J gave up 5 bases; unmatched junction bases: 6. As DNA, the CDR3 is TGCGCCAGCAGCTTCACGGGACAGGGAATAGATACGCAGTATTTT. Translating gives CASSFTGQGIDTQYF.

The chain joins TRBV11-2 to TRBJ1-2, with D tentatively TRBD1 (6 bases). Trimming removed 8 bases from V and 8 bases from J, with 18 bases in between. The CDR3 length is 13 residues. In germline, CDR1 is SGHAT, CDR2 FQNNGV. Here the CDR3 reads CASSLGRGPGYTF. The DNA of the CDR3 is TGTGCCAGCTCCCTGGGCAGGGGACCCGGCTACACCTTC.

Regarding this clone: Other DNA sequences of this sample code for an identical CDR3. The rearrangement joins TRBV28 to TRBJ2-7; 7 bases match TRBD1. The CDR3 has 14 residues. Germline trimming cut 3 bases from V and 2 bases from J; bases unmatched to any gene: 4. Looked up from germline, CDR1 is MDHEN and CDR2 is SYDVKM. CDR3 residues: CASSFPGQAYEQYF. CDR3 coding DNA: TGTGCCAGCAGTTTCCCAGGACAGGCCTACGAGCAGTACTTC.

Here the CDR3 reads CASSLDVQYEAFF. CDR3 DNA sequence: TGTGCCAGCAGTTTAGATGTTCAGTACGAAGCTTTCTTT. The V gene is TRBV28, the J gene TRBJ1-1; no reliable D call. Trimming shortened V by 2 bases and J by 8 bases, and 12 bases separated the two germline ends. This CDR3 spans 13 amino acids. Germline-derived CDR1 and CDR2 are MDHEN and SYDVKM.

This clone was seen only once. This chain joins TRBV19 and TRBJ2-7, with 9 bases identical to TRBD1. Looked up from germline, CDR1 is LNHDA and CDR2 is SQIVND (reference sequence). This CDR3 comprises 14 residues. V was pared by 6 bases and J by 6 bases, with 9 bases of the junction left unmatched. The CDR3 nucleotides are TGTGCCAGTAGAGCAGAACAGGGGGCTGGCGAGCAGTACTTC. Translation: CASRAEQGAGEQYF.

V is TRBV2 and J is TRBJ2-1, with D possibly TRBD1 on 6 matching bases. Trimming shortened V by 4 bases and J by 3 bases, and 13 bases separated the two germline ends. Germline V lookup: CDR1 SNHLY, CDR2 FYNNEI. The CDR3 has 15 amino acids. The CDR3 DNA follows: TGTGCCAGCAGTGGAGGGCAGGGGCTCTACAATGAGCAGTTCTTC. Translated, it gives CASSGGQGLYNEQFF. Variable domain in full (rest from reference TRBV2 and TRBJ2-1): EPEVTQTPSHQVTQMGQEVILRCVPISNHLYFYWYRQILGQKVEFLVSFYNNEISEKSEIFDDQFSVERPDGSNFTLKIRSTKLEDSAMYFCASSGGQGLYNEQFFGPGTRLTVL.

The V gene is TRBV6-6, the J gene TRBJ2-1; 9 bases align to TRBD2. With V trimmed by 5 bases and J by 4 bases, 18 bases remained unmatched. The CDR3 covers 19 residues. Germline CDR1 and CDR2: MNHNY and SVGAGI (reference sequence). CDR3 nucleotide sequence: TGTGCCAGCAGTCGACTAGCGGCCGCTTCCCTCGCCAGGTACAATGAGCAGTTCTTC. Encoded protein: CASSRLAAASLARYNEQFF.

V and J are TRBV16 and TRBJ1-1, with TRBD1 matching over 8 bases. J was trimmed by 0 bases and V by 4 bases; bases with no gene match: 4. Germline loops: CDR1 KGHSY, CDR2 FQNENV. The CDR3 length is 15 residues. This chain's CDR3 is CASSLRTGMNTEAFF. In DNA form, the CDR3 reads TGTGCCAGCAGCCTACGGACAGGGATGAACACTGAAGCTTTCTTT.

The CDR3 nucleotides read TGTGCCAGCAGTTACGTGGGGACAGGGGACACTGAAGCTTTCTTT. Encoded protein: CASSYVGTGDTEAFF. The chain couples TRBV6-5 to TRBJ1-1; the match to TRBD1 covers 10 bases. The junction had 3 bases not matched to a gene; V was cut back by 2 bases and J by 3 bases. The length of the CDR3 is 15 residues. The V gene's germline CDR1 is MNHEY and CDR2 SVGAGI.

This clone was observed a single time. The genes are TRBV18 and TRBJ2-5; D is possibly TRBD2 (6 bases). There are 15 residues in the CDR3. The V and J ends lost 1 base and 5 bases respectively, with 14 bases between them. Germline assignment: CDR1 KGHSH and CDR2 LQKENI. CDR3 region: CASSPQGGKRETQYF. CDR3 bases: TGTGCCAGCTCACCACAGGGCGGGAAACGGGAGACCCAGTACTTC.

The chain joins TRBV5-6 to TRBJ1-1; possible D gene TRBD1, 5 bases. Germline V gene data show CDR1 as SGHDT and CDR2 as YYEEEE. The CDR3 covers 14 residues. V was trimmed by 4 bases and J by 1 base, leaving 11 bases between them. The CDR3 here is CASSHYRRNTEAFF. The DNA of the CDR3 is TGTGCCAGCAGCCATTACAGGAGGAACACTGAAGCTTTCTTT.

The chain carries TRBV18 and TRBJ2-7, with 8 bases that match TRBD1. CDR3 size: 14 residues. Germline V gives CDR1 KGHSH, CDR2 LQKENI. With 2 bases clipped from V and 3 bases from J, the junction kept 3 bases outside the gene matches. DNA for the CDR3: TGTGCCAGCTCACCAGCGGGACAGGTCTACGAGCAGTACTTC. The encoded protein is CASSPAGQVYEQYF. Filled out from reference TRBV18 and TRBJ2-7, the complete variable domain reads NAGVMQNPRHLVRRRGQEARLRCSPMKGHSHVYWYRQLPEEGLKFMVYLQKENIIDESGMPKERFSAEFPKEGPSILRIQQVVRGDSAAYFCASSPAGQVYEQYFGPGTRLTVT.

This sequence joins TRBV27 and TRBJ2-7, with 7 bases matching TRBD1. The CDR3 covers 18 residues. The germline V gene has CDR1 MNHEY and CDR2 SMNVEV (reference sequence). Unmatched junction bases numbered 20, after V lost 6 bases and J lost 3 bases. Here the CDR3 reads CASRHLAPLGQQGYEQYF. The CDR3 DNA is TGTGCCAGCAGGCACCTCGCCCCACTGGGACAGCAAGGCTACGAGCAGTACTTC.

This clone was detected a few times. The genes are TRBV2 and TRBJ2-1, with 13 nucleotides matching TRBD2. The length of the CDR3 is 16 residues. The germline CDR1 and CDR2 sequences are SNHLY and FYNNEI. The J segment lost 4 bases and the V segment lost 6 bases, leaving 6 bases of the junction unmatched. The CDR3 bases are TGTGCCAGCAGGACCGGGACTAGCGGGACTTACAATGAGCAGTTCTTC. Translation gives CASRTGTSGTYNEQFF.

This clone was counted a single time. The gene calls are TRBV6-2 or TRBV6-3 and TRBJ1-3; D gene ambiguous. The CDR3 is made up of 15 amino acids. CDR1 and CDR2 from the germline V gene are MNHEY and SVGEGT. V gave up 4 bases and J gave up 2 bases, with 12 bases separating them. This CDR3 reads CASSSLGITGNTIYF. In nucleotides, the CDR3 is TGTGCCAGCAGTTCTCTCGGGATCACTGGAAACACCATATATTTT.

This chain connects TRBV6-2 or TRBV6-3 to TRBJ1-6; 7 nucleotides agree with TRBD1. The V segment lost 1 base and the J segment 14 bases; nucleotides outside the gene matches: 5. This CDR3 contains 13 residues. Germline-derived CDR1 and CDR2 are MNHEY and SVGEGT. The CDR3 DNA sequence: TGTGCCAGCAGTTACTGGAGGGGGCCCACCCTCCACTTT. It encodes CASSYWRGPTLHF.

The chain couples TRBV6-2 or TRBV6-3 to TRBJ2-2; D is ambiguous. The V and J ends lost 5 bases and 4 bases respectively, with 2 bases between them. The CDR3 is 11 amino acids. CDR1 and CDR2 (germline): MNHEY, SVGEGT. The CDR3 coding sequence is TGTGCCAGCAGTCTCACCGGGGAGCTGTTTTTT. It codes for CASSLTGELFF.

This clone was counted only a few times. The CDR3 coding sequence is TGTGCCAGCAGCTTTGTTAGCGGTACGGGCACAGATACGCAGTATTTT. This encodes CASSFVSGTGTDTQYF. The rearrangement uses TRBV7-6 and TRBJ2-3; D possibly corresponds to TRBD2 (6 bases). Trimming left V 3 bases short and J 1 base short, with 14 bases between. Germline CDR1 reads SGHVS; CDR2 reads FNYEAQ. The CDR3 spans 16 residues.

This clone was detected a few times. The V gene is TRBV7-2, the J gene TRBJ1-5; TRBD1 might be the D (5 bases). This CDR3 has 15 amino acids. Germline V lookup: CDR1 SGHTA, CDR2 FQGNSA. V was shortened by 4 bases and J by 3 bases, with 13 bases between the two germline ends. The CDR3 DNA follows: TGTGCCAGCAGCTCCAGACAGCGCATCAATCAGCCCCAGCATTTT. Translated: CASSSRQRINQPQHF. The full variable domain, its missing parts supplied by reference TRBV7-2 and TRBJ1-5, is GAGVSQSPSNKVTEKGKDVELRCDPISGHTALYWYRQSLGQGLEFLIYFQGNSAPDKSGLPSDRFSAERTGGSVSTLTIQRTQQEDSAVYLCASSSRQRINQPQHFGDGTRLSIL.

The chain joins TRBV3-1 (or the pseudogene TRBV3-2) to TRBJ1-6; 7 nucleotides match TRBD1. The CDR3 length is 14 residues. Germline V gene data show CDR1 as LGHDT and CDR2 as YNNKEL (reference sequence). V was pared by 3 bases and J by 6 bases, with 2 bases of the junction left unmatched. CDR3 loop: CASSQGQFNSPLHF. The CDR3 coding sequence is TGTGCCAGCAGCCAGGGACAGTTTAATTCACCCCTCCACTTT.

This clone was recorded only once. The chain couples TRBV18 to TRBJ1-2, with no clear D. V lost 5 bases and J lost 1, with 14 bases in between. CDR1 and CDR2 from the germline V gene are KGHSH and LQKENI. The CDR3 contains 15 residues. Here the CDR3 DNA reads TGTGCCAGCTCAGACTCTTCGGGTCTTAACTATGGCTACACCTTC. Translated, it gives CASSDSSGLNYGYTF.

V and J are TRBV24-1 and TRBJ1-5; the D gene is possibly TRBD1 (5 bases). Germline values: CDR1 KGHDR, CDR2 SFDVKD. CDR3 size: 14 residues. V lost 9 bases and J lost 6, with 17 bases in between. In DNA, the CDR3 is TGTGCCACCCAAGGACGGGGGTTGAGTCAGCCCCAGCATTTT. Its translation: CATQGRGLSQPQHF.

V gene TRBV4-2 combines with J gene TRBJ1-1; D gene unclear. Germline V gene sequence: CDR1 LGHNA, CDR2 YNFKEQ. The CDR3 is 13 amino acids. Trimming removed 0 bases from V and 4 bases from J, with 6 bases in between. In DNA form, the CDR3 reads TGTGCCAGCAGCCAAGATCTAATCACTGAAGCTTTCTTT. Amino acid sequence: CASSQDLITEAFF.

This clone was picked up a small number of times. The chain uses TRBV11-2 and TRBJ2-2; 7 nucleotides match TRBD2. CDR3 length: 14 residues. CDR1 SGHAT and CDR2 FQNNGV come from the germline V gene. V lost 1 base and J lost 5; bases outside the gene matches: 1. In DNA form, the CDR3 reads TGTGCCAGCAGCTTAGCGGGGGGAACCGGGGAGCTGTTTTTT. This codes for CASSLAGGTGELFF.

The chain combines TRBV4-1 with TRBJ2-3, with 7 nucleotides matching TRBD2. CDR1 and CDR2 (germline): MGHRA, YSYEKL. With 5 bases clipped from V and 2 bases from J, the junction kept 7 bases outside the gene matches. The CDR3 totals 15 residues. CDR3 in DNA: TGCGCCAGCAGCACAATGCGGGGGTTCACAGATACGCAGTATTTT. It specifies CASSTMRGFTDTQYF.

The chain carries TRBV15 and TRBJ2-7; tentatively, D is TRBD2 (5 bases). Trimming pared 1 base from V and 3 bases from J, leaving 10 bases between. The CDR3 is made up of 14 amino acids. CDR1 is LNHNV and CDR2 is YYDKDF in the germline V gene (reference sequence). This chain's CDR3 is CATSRAGTDYEQYF. The CDR3 DNA reads as TGTGCCACCAGCAGAGCGGGAACAGACTACGAGCAGTACTTC.